This TCR beta chain was identified during a study of T cells in localized non-small cell lung cancer. General study findings and limits: Detection in adjacent lung was observed for a median 57 of the top 100 tumor clones. Sequencing, confined to only one tumor region, leaves heterogeneity possible. Patients showing higher blood T cell density tended to see longer overall survival. There was higher T cell clonality in uninvolved adjacent lung than in tumor, and it was highest there.

Clones were read by immunoSEQ multiplex PCR, and TCRdb kept only the in-frame ones, dropping some. The data contain tens of thousands of clones, approximately 80% of them singletons. Remarks on this clone: What it recognizes is unknown.

Sequenced here: peripheral blood, sampled before any cancer treatment. The sequence came from a female donor at least 60 years old with stage II squamous cell lung carcinoma.

Written as DNA, the CDR3 is TGCGCCAGCAGCTTGGGTAGGACAGGGAGCACCGGGGAGCTGTTTTTT. This translates into CASSLGRTGSTGELFF. The chain joins TRBV5-1 to TRBJ2-2; 8 bases fit TRBD1. The V gene end was trimmed by 0 bases and the J gene end by 4 bases; junction bases not matched to a gene: 5. This CDR3 contains 16 residues. Looked up from germline, CDR1 is SGHRS and CDR2 is YFSETQ.